Each of the 23 T cell receptor beta chains below was sequenced from the same sample in a study of CD8 T cells in Susac syndrome. RNA, at about 0.45 to 1 ug, was reverse transcribed with random hexamers. MiXCR, applied by TCRdb to the immunoSEQ multiplex PCR reads, yields one record per CDR3 protein. The data show roughly 89,000 distinct CDR3 sequences, with about 95% seen just once and about 0.65% held by the top ten. Sample: CD8+ T cells from PBMCs. The receptors shown here come from a human donor with Susac syndrome.

The chain has TRBV29-1 and TRBJ1-1; a possible D gene is TRBD1 (6 bases). The V gene's germline CDR1 is SQVTM and CDR2 ANQGSEA. V gave up 4 bases and J gave up 0 bases, with 15 bases separating them. This CDR3 region has 15 residues. This CDR3 is CSVALQGNMNTEAFF. DNA for the CDR3: TGCAGCGTTGCCTTACAGGGAAACATGAACACTGAAGCTTTCTTT.

The chain combines TRBV7-3 with TRBJ1-1; the D is unclear. Germline V gene sequence: CDR1 SGHTA, CDR2 FQGTGA. There are 15 residues in the CDR3. Trimming took off 4 bases at V and 5 bases at J, with 17 bases between the two ends. The CDR3 sequence: CASSSSGIPSTEAFF. The CDR3 bases are TGTGCCAGCAGCTCGAGCGGGATCCCGAGTACTGAAGCTTTCTTT.

V usage is TRBV29-1 and J usage is TRBJ2-7; tentatively, D is TRBD1 (6 bases). The germline V gene encodes CDR1 SQVTM and CDR2 ANQGSEA. The CDR3 totals 13 residues. With 7 bases removed from V and 5 bases from J, the gap between germline ends came to 18 bases. CDR3 coding DNA: TGCAGCGCGTTAGGACAGCCCAAGAACGAGCAGTACTTC. As protein: CSALGQPKNEQYF.

This clonotype was found once. CDR3 sequence (DNA): TGTGCCAGCAGTTCTCCCGGACAGGTCTCCTACGAGCAGTACTTC. It encodes CASSSPGQVSYEQYF. The chain carries TRBV27 and TRBJ2-7, with 7 nucleotides matching TRBD1. Trimming cost V 4 bases and J 0 bases; bases outside gene matches: 6. The V gene's germline CDR1 is MNHEY and CDR2 SMNVEV (reference sequence). The CDR3 spans 15 residues.

The V call is TRBV18, the J call TRBJ2-7, with D tentatively TRBD1 (5 bases). From germline, CDR1 is KGHSH and CDR2 LQKENI. The CDR3 loop spans 16 amino acids. V was clipped by 1 base and J by 2 bases, with 15 bases between them. The CDR3 nucleotides read TGTGCCAGCTCACCACGCTTATCCGACAGCACCTACGAGCAGTACTTC. Translation: CASSPRLSDSTYEQYF. The full variable domain, with the rest looked up from reference TRBV18 and TRBJ2-7, is NAGVMQNPRHLVRRRGQEARLRCSPMKGHSHVYWYRQLPEEGLKFMVYLQKENIIDESGMPKERFSAEFPKEGPSILRIQQVVRGDSAAYFCASSPRLSDSTYEQYFGPGTRLTVT.

The chain couples TRBV11-2 to TRBJ2-5; TRBD2 matches at 8 bases. CDR1 and CDR2 (germline): SGHAT, FQNNGV. Trimming took 1 base from V and 5 from J; bases not matched to a gene: 6. The CDR3 has 15 residues. CDR3 loop: CASSLAGGPWETQYF. The CDR3 DNA follows: TGTGCCAGCAGCTTAGCGGGGGGGCCTTGGGAGACCCAGTACTTC. The full variable domain, completed using reference TRBV11-2 and TRBJ2-5, is EAGVAQSPRYKIIEKRQSVAFWCNPISGHATLYWYQQILGQGPKLLIQFQNNGVVDDSQLPKDRFSAERLKGVDSTLKIQPAKLEDSAVYLCASSLAGGPWETQYFGPGTRLLVL.

The rearrangement joins TRBV28 to TRBJ1-2, with 9 nucleotides matching TRBD1. Looked up from germline, CDR1 is MDHEN and CDR2 is SYDVKM. V trimming: 7 bases; J trimming: 5 bases; junction bases outside the gene matches: 8. The CDR3 has 14 residues. The CDR3 is CASNAGTGTYGYTF. CDR3 bases: TGTGCCAGCAATGCCGGGACAGGGACATATGGCTACACCTTC.

The chain links TRBV4-2 to TRBJ1-1; TRBD1 matches at 8 bases. CDR1 and CDR2 from the germline V gene are LGHNA and YNFKEQ. With 1 base clipped from V and 1 base from J, the junction kept 5 bases outside the gene matches. The CDR3 is 16 amino acids. The chain's CDR3 is CASSQGDRFQNTEAFF. In DNA form, the CDR3 reads TGTGCCAGCAGCCAAGGGGACAGGTTTCAGAACACTGAAGCTTTCTTT.

The chain combines TRBV5-5 with TRBJ1-2, with a possible D match to TRBD1 (5 bases). This CDR3 contains 11 residues. Trimming shortened V by 2 bases and J by 7 bases, and 6 bases separated the two germline ends. Germline V gives CDR1 SGHKS, CDR2 YYEKEE (reference sequence). The CDR3 loop reads CASSFGAGYTF. The CDR3 bases are TGTGCCAGCAGCTTTGGGGCTGGCTACACCTTC.

This chain links TRBV29-1 with TRBJ2-7; TRBD2 is a possible D gene (6 bases). V was trimmed by 6 bases and J by 7 bases, leaving 16 bases between them. This CDR3 is 12 amino acids long. Germline CDR1 is SQVTM and CDR2 is ANQGSEA. CDR3 sequence (DNA): TGCAGCGTCCTGGAGGGGAGAAGGGAGCAGTACTTC. Amino acids: CSVLEGRREQYF.

This clonotype was observed a handful of times. This chain joins TRBV28 and TRBJ1-2, with unresolved D. V lost 5 bases, J lost 1 base, and 8 bases lay in between. This CDR3 is 13 amino acids long. Germline V gives CDR1 MDHEN, CDR2 SYDVKM. CDR3 sequence reads: CASSLDNNYGYTF. CDR3 nucleotide sequence: TGTGCCAGCAGTCTCGACAATAACTATGGCTACACCTTC.

The rearrangement joins TRBV3-1 to TRBJ2-7; 9 bases agree with TRBD1. The CDR3 runs 15 residues. J gave up 1 base and V 4 bases, and 5 bases lay outside the gene matches. Germline-derived CDR1 and CDR2 are LGHDT and YNNKEL (reference sequence). CDR3 sequence reads: CASSLQGASSYEQYF. In DNA, the CDR3 is TGTGCCAGCAGCCTACAGGGGGCATCATCCTACGAGCAGTACTTC.

J is TRBJ1-1 and V is TRBV18; 11 bases line up with TRBD1. V dropped 3 bases and J dropped 5; count of bases not matched to a gene: 2. Looked up from germline, CDR1 is KGHSH and CDR2 is LQKENI. This CDR3 is 14 amino acids long. The CDR3 protein is CASSPDRGHTEAFF. As DNA, the CDR3 is TGTGCCAGCTCACCGGACAGGGGGCATACTGAAGCTTTCTTT.

The chain uses TRBV3-1 and TRBJ1-5, with TRBD1 matching over 11 bases. Trimming at V came to 4 bases and at J to 7 bases, leaving 15 bases not matched to a gene. Germline-derived CDR1 and CDR2 are LGHDT and YNNKEL (reference sequence). This CDR3 comprises 18 residues. CDR3 amino acids: CASSLDRGRRESGQPQHF. CDR3 in DNA: TGTGCCAGCAGCCTGGACAGGGGGCGTCGTGAATCCGGACAGCCCCAGCATTTT.

A single count supports this clonotype. This chain connects TRBV5-6 to TRBJ1-2, with TRBD1 identical over 7 bases. This CDR3 has 12 residues. V trimming: 4 bases; J trimming: 3 bases; junction bases outside the gene matches: 0. CDR1 SGHDT and CDR2 YYEEEE come from the germline V gene. The CDR3 here is CASSQGDYGYTF. In nucleotides, the CDR3 is TGTGCCAGCAGCCAGGGGGACTATGGCTACACCTTC.

Details on this clonotype: A read error may produce the germline difference seen at one junction end. V and J are TRBV3-1 and TRBJ1-1, with D possibly matching TRBD1 (5 bases). Germline CDR1 LGHDT, CDR2 YNNKEL (reference sequence). The CDR3 spans 13 residues. The CDR3 region has the DNA TGTGCCAGCAGCCAGATGACGGGGGACCTACCCCGTTTT. Protein product: CASSQMTGDLPRF. The entire variable domain, with the rest obtained from reference TRBV3-1 and TRBJ1-1, is as follows: DTAVSQTPKYLVTQMGNDKSIKCEQNLGHDTMYWYKQDSKKFLKIMFSYNNKELIINETVPNRFSPKSPDKAHLNLHINSLELGDSAVYFCASSQMTGDLPRFGQGTRLTVV.

CDR3 sequence: CAWSVRQGPSSGNTIYF. The CDR3, as DNA: TGTGCCTGGAGTGTACGTCAGGGTCCGAGCTCTGGAAACACCATATATTTT. The chain joins TRBV30 to TRBJ1-3; tentatively, D is TRBD1 (5 bases). Trimming took 0 bases from V and 0 from J, leaving 15 bases between them. Germline V CDR1 and CDR2: GTSNPN, SVGIG (reference sequence). The CDR3 has 17 amino acids.

This sequence joins TRBV4-1 and TRBJ1-2; D is uncertain. The length of the CDR3 is 13 residues. The germline V gene encodes CDR1 MGHRA and CDR2 YSYEKL. The germline V and J ends were trimmed by 0 bases and 13 bases, with 15 bases remaining between them. CDR3 residues: CASSQDPAAVGTF. CDR3 nucleotide sequence: TGCGCCAGCAGCCAAGATCCGGCGGCAGTTGGCACCTTC.

This clonotype occurred once. The chain recombines TRBV5-6 with TRBJ2-7; maybe TRBD2 (6 bases). This CDR3 contains 13 residues. V lost 4 bases to trimming and J lost 4 bases, with 12 bases between them. Germline CDR1 and CDR2: SGHDT and YYEEEE. The CDR3 DNA follows: TGTGCCAGCAGCCTGACGGAGGGGTACGAGCAGTACTTC. Protein sequence: CASSLTEGYEQYF.

This clonotype came up once. J is TRBJ1-6 and V is TRBV27, with D uncertain. Trimming removed 2 bases from V and 6 bases from J, with 11 bases in between. CDR3 length: 15 residues. From germline, CDR1 is MNHEY and CDR2 SMNVEV (reference sequence). In nucleotides, the CDR3 is TGTGCCAGCAGTTTAGAAACCGGGCTTAATTCACCCCTCCACTTT. Residues: CASSLETGLNSPLHF.

A single count supports this clonotype. In nucleotides, the CDR3 is TGCGCCAGCAGCCAAGATCAGAGCACTGAAGCTTTCTTT. Translated: CASSQDQSTEAFF. V gene TRBV4-3 combines with J gene TRBJ1-1; D call uncertain. This CDR3 region has 13 residues. The germline gives CDR1 LGHNA, CDR2 YSLEER. Trimming took off 0 bases at V and 4 bases at J, with 6 bases between the two ends.

The chain recombines TRBV6-2 or TRBV6-3 with TRBJ1-1; 7 positions agree with TRBD1. CDR1 and CDR2 from the germline V gene are MNHEY and SVGEGT. The CDR3 is 14 amino acids. V was pared by 6 bases and J by 5 bases, with 9 bases of the junction left unmatched. DNA of the CDR3: TGTGCCAGCAGCCTACTCCAGGGACAGACTGAAGCTTTCTTT. This sequence encodes CASSLLQGQTEAFF.

The V call is TRBV7-2, the J call TRBJ1-5; tentatively, D is TRBD1 (5 bases). This CDR3 region has 15 residues. The V and J ends lost 7 bases and 7 bases respectively, with 20 bases between them. In germline, CDR1 is SGHTA, CDR2 FQGNSA. The CDR3 protein is CASTPESGVSQPQHF. The CDR3 nucleotides are TGTGCCAGCACTCCAGAGTCGGGGGTGTCACAGCCCCAGCATTTT.